These 6 T cell receptor beta chains came from one sample sequenced in a study of cytomegalovirus exposure and HLA in healthy donors. The PCR ran on 60 Vbeta and 13 Jbeta primers. The data were produced by immunoSEQ multiplex PCR, yet TCRdb's version contains in-frame clones alone and is incomplete. The data contain some 100,000 clones, 76% of them singletons. The sequenced material came from PBMCs. The receptors derive from a man aged 35 to 55 in good health and CMV-seronegative.

J is TRBJ2-1 and V is TRBV9; 11 nucleotides match TRBD2. This CDR3 contains 15 residues. Per the germline V gene, CDR1 is SGDLS and CDR2 is YYNGEE. The ends lost 3 bases at V and 8 bases at J; junction bases unmatched: 7. The DNA for the CDR3 is TGTGCCAGCAGCGCTAGCGGGGGGCGACAACATGAGCAGTTCTTC. It is translated as CASSASGGRQHEQFF.

This chain links TRBV18 with TRBJ1-2; TRBD1 matches 7 bases. CDR1 and CDR2 from the germline V gene are KGHSH and LQKENI. V gave up 6 bases and J gave up 8 bases; unmatched junction bases: 9. The CDR3 consists of 13 residues. DNA of the CDR3: TGTGCCAGCTCCCCGGGACAGCCTCCCGGCTACACCTTC. Translation: CASSPGQPPGYTF.

This clone was seen more than once but under ten times. The rearrangement uses TRBV7-6 and TRBJ2-7; 8 nucleotides align to TRBD1. The CDR3 has 16 residues. Germline V lookup: CDR1 SGHVS, CDR2 FNYEAQ. V gave up 1 base and J gave up 6 bases; unmatched junction bases: 11. The CDR3 DNA follows: TGTGCCAGCAGCTTAGGGACAGGGAGGAATCGTGGCGAGCAGTACTTC. Its translation is CASSLGTGRNRGEQYF. The full variable domain, with the rest looked up from reference TRBV7-6 and TRBJ2-7, is GAGVSQSPRYKVTKRGQDVALRCDPISGHVSLYWYRQALGQGPEFLTYFNYEAQQDKSGLPNDRFSAERPEGSISTLTIQRTEQRDSAMYRCASSLGTGRNRGEQYFGPGTRLTVT.

The chain recombines TRBV28 with TRBJ2-3, with a possible D match to TRBD2 (6 bases). CDR3 size: 15 residues. Trimming took off 8 bases at V and 2 bases at J, with 17 bases between the two ends. Germline V gene data show CDR1 as MDHEN and CDR2 as SYDVKM. The CDR3 DNA reads as TGTGCCAGCCCGGAGCACCGGGGGTCCACAGATACGCAGTATTTT. Translation: CASPEHRGSTDTQYF. The variable domain in full, with the rest retrieved from reference TRBV28 and TRBJ2-3, is DVKVTQSSRYLVKRTGEKVFLECVQDMDHENMFWYRQDPGLGLRLIYFSYDVKMKEKGDIPEGYSVSREKKERFSLILESASTNQTSMYLCASPEHRGSTDTQYFGPGTRLTVL.

The V and J genes are TRBV18 and TRBJ2-1, with D perhaps TRBD1 (6 bases). The germline V gene encodes CDR1 KGHSH and CDR2 LQKENI. V lost 5 bases, J lost 7 bases, and 15 bases lay in between. The CDR3 is 14 residues long. CDR3 coding DNA: TGTGCCAGCTCAGTCGGGACACAGAATAATGAGCAGTTCTTC. It yields the protein CASSVGTQNNEQFF.

This chain links TRBV19 with TRBJ2-3, with a weak D call TRBD1 (5 bases). CDR3 length: 15 residues. CDR1 and CDR2 from the germline V gene are LNHDA and SQIVND (reference sequence). Trimming removed 6 bases from V and 1 base from J, with 14 bases in between. CDR3 loop: CASRRGSLGTDTQYF. CDR3 DNA: TGTGCCAGTAGAAGGGGTAGCCTTGGCACAGATACGCAGTATTTT.